These 2 T cell receptor delta chains originate from one sample sequenced in a study of gamma-delta chains in newborns, infants, children. TCRdb reapplied CATT to the reads. The data contain approximately 11,000 delta-chain clones, 8.5% to 9% of them singletons. What was sequenced was blood. These receptors were collected from a child who was a newborn, infant or young child, either healthy, febrile or measles-vaccinated (not recorded which).

This clone was counted a few times. The chain recombines TRDV2 with TRDJ3, with 11 bases identical to TRDD3. The length of the CDR3 is 18 residues. Germline CDR1 is GEAIGNYY and CDR2 is EKD. J gave up 5 bases and V 3 bases, and 8 bases lay outside the gene matches. For the CDR3, the DNA is TGTGCCTGTGACGTACTGGGGGATAACGGAAGGGACACCCGACAGATGTTTTTC. Translation: CACDVLGDNGRDTRQMFF.

This clone was recorded a few times. At one of its ends the junction is not consistent with the germline gene, which may arise from a read error. The V gene is TRDV2, the J gene TRDJ3, with D possibly matching TRDD3 (5 bases). CDR1 is GEAIGNYY, CDR2 EKD, per germline. This CDR3 has 19 amino acids. This chain's CDR3 is CACDFAGSPSSWDTRQMFF. CDR3 nucleotides: TGTGCCTGTGACTTCGCGGGGTCCCCCAGCTCCTGGGACACCCGGCAGATGTTTTTC.